This TCR beta chain was retrieved from a study of blood T cell repertoires in COVID-19. Study-level information: The United States, Italy and Spain were the sources of the acute and convalescent COVID-19 samples. PBMCs, B-cell-depleted T cells, or T cells provided the cDNA or gDNA that made up the material.

Authors' data handling: Nucleated cell number was recorded as an estimate derived from reference gene primer amplification. TCRdb's table, derived via immunoSEQ multiplex PCR, lists solely in-frame clones and lacks some. Clonal size and the V and J genes are those of that table, whereas D and trimming came from the DNA. Seen here are about 30,000 clones, about 80% observed once, and the top ten hold roughly 31%. Trimming shortened V by 3 bases and J by 2 bases, and 13 bases separated the two germline ends. The CDR3 is made up of 15 amino acids. CDR1 and CDR2 from the germline V gene are SGHDT and YYEEEE. In this sample, this clone turned up once.

This chain joins TRBV5-6 and TRBJ2-3; no reliable D call. This TCR came from a man older than 75 with acute or convalescent COVID-19. The source material was peripheral blood. CDR3 residues: CASSSYPEHTDTQYF. The DNA of the CDR3 is TGTGCCAGCAGCTCATACCCGGAGCACACAGATACGCAGTATTTT. The complete variable domain, with remaining parts taken from reference TRBV5-6 and TRBJ2-3, reads DAGVTQSPTHLIKTRGQQVTLRCSPKSGHDTVSWYQQALGQGPQFIFQYYEEEERQRGNFPDRFSGHQFPNYSSELNVNALLLGDSALYLCASSSYPEHTDTQYFGPGTRLTVL.